This entry lists 3 T cell receptor beta chains sequenced from one sample in a study of CDR3 diversity in severe acne. Using its own MiXCR run on the PCR reads, TCRdb lists one record per CDR3 protein. This repertoire shows roughly 100,000 distinct CDR3 sequences, around 53% found once; its top ten account for roughly 12%. Sequencing was performed on blood. The receptors come from a male donor with acne.

This clonotype was detected only a few times. CDR3 in DNA: TGTGCCAGCAGCGCGCACGGACTAGCGGGAGAATCCAATGAGCAGTTCTTC. It encodes CASSAHGLAGESNEQFF. The chain links TRBV9 to TRBJ2-1, with TRBD2 identical over 13 bases. Germline V CDR1 and CDR2: SGDLS, YYNGEE. V lost 3 bases to trimming and J lost 6 bases; unmatched junction nucleotides: 9. This CDR3 contains 17 residues.

This clonotype showed up just a few times. CDR3 nucleotides: TGTGCCAGCAGTTTAGCGCGGAGGGCCGGGGCCGAGACCCAGTACTTC. This sequence encodes CASSLARRAGAETQYF. This chain joins TRBV12-3 or TRBV12-4 and TRBJ2-5, with D perhaps matching TRBD2 (6 bases). V lost 0 bases and J lost 5, with 16 bases in between. CDR3 size: 16 residues.

In its sample, this clonotype was seen many times. The J gene is TRBJ2-1, the V gene TRBV3-2; TRBD1 is the table's D call, not checked against the DNA. TRBV3-2 is termed a pseudogene. CDR3 length equals 15 residues. The CDR3: CASSHERQAQDEQFF. As DNA, the CDR3 is TGTGCCAGCAGCCACGAAAGACAGGCCCAGGATGAGCAGTTCTTC.